This TCR beta chain originates from a study of T cell changes during pregnancy in multiple sclerosis. Measured with immunoSEQ multiplex PCR; TCRdb has only the in-frame clones, and not every one. The sample includes approximately 68,000 clones, roughly nine tenths of them seen just once. CDR3 length: 14 amino acids. The germline V gene encodes CDR1 SGHAT and CDR2 FQNNGV. V lost 1 base and J lost 5, with 11 bases in between. The sample consisted of peripheral blood, taken in the second trimester of pregnancy. The chain couples TRBV11-2 to TRBJ2-5; D is uncertain. The receptor comes from a female donor with multiple sclerosis, enrolled in a pregnancy study. The CDR3 reads CASSLVRGAETQYF. The CDR3 nucleotides are TGTGCCAGCAGCTTAGTACGAGGCGCTGAGACCCAGTACTTC.